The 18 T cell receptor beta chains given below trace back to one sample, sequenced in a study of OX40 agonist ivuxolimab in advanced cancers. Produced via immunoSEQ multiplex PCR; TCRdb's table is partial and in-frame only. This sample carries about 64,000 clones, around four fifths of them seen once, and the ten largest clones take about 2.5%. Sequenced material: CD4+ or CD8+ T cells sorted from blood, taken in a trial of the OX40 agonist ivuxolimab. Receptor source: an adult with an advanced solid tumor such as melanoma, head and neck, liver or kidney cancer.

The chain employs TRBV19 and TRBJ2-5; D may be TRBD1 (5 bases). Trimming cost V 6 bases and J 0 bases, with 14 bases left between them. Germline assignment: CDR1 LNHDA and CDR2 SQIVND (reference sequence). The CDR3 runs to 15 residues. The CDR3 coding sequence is TGTGCCAGTAGATGGGGCTACTCAAACCAAGAGACCCAGTACTTC. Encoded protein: CASRWGYSNQETQYF.

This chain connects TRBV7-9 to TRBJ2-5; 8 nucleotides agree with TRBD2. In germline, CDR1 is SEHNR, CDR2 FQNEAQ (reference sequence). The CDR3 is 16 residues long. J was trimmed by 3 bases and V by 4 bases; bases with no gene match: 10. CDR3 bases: TGTGCCAGCAGCTCGGATGGGACTAGAAATAAAGAGACCCAGTACTTC. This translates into CASSSDGTRNKETQYF.

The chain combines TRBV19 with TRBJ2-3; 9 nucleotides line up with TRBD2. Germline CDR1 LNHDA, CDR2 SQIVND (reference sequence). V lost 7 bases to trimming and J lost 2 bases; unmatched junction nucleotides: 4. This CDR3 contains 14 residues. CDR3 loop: CASTLAGTTDTQYF. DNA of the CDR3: TGTGCCAGTACCCTAGCGGGGACCACAGATACGCAGTATTTT.

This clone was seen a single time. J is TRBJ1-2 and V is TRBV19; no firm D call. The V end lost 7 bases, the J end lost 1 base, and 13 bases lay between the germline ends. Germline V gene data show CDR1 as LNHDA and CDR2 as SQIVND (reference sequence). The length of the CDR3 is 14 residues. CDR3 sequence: CASTKPGFNYGYTF. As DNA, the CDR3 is TGTGCCAGTACCAAACCGGGGTTTAACTATGGCTACACCTTC.

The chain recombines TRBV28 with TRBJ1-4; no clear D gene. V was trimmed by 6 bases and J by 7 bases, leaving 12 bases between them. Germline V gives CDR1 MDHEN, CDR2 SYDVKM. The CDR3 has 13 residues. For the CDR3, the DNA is TGTGCCAGCAGCCACGACGCAGGTGAAAAACTGTTTTTT. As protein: CASSHDAGEKLFF.

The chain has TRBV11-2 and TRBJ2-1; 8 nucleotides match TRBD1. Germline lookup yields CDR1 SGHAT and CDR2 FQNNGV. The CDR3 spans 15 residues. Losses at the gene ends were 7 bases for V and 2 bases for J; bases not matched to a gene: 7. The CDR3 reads CASTPWDRPYNEQFF. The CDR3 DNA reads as TGTGCCAGCACCCCTTGGGACAGGCCCTACAATGAGCAGTTCTTC.

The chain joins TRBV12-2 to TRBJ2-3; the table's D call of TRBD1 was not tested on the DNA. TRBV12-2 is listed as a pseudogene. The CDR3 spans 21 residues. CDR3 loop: CASRLTRTGGSKREPTDTQYF. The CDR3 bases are TGTGCAAGTCGCTTAACCCGGACAGGGGGCTCCAAGCGGGAACCCACAGATACGCAGTATTTT.

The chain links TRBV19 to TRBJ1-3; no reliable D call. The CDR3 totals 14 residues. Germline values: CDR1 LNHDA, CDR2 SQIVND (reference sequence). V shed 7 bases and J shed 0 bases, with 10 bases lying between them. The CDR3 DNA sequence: TGTGCCAGTACTACTACCTCCTCTGGAAACACCATATATTTT. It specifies CASTTTSSGNTIYF. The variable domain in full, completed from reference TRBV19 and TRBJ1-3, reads DGGITQSPKYLFRKEGQNVTLSCEQNLNHDAMYWYRQDPGQGLRLIYYSQIVNDFQKGDIAEGYSVSREKKESFPLTVTSAQKNPTAFYLCASTTTSSGNTIYFGEGSWLTVV.

CDR3 bases: TGCAGCGTTGCCCAGGGACCTCATAATTACAATGAGCAGTTCTTC. As protein: CSVAQGPHNYNEQFF. The gene calls are TRBV29-1 and TRBJ2-1, with D perhaps given as TRBD1 or TRBD2 (5 bases each). V was trimmed by 4 bases and J by 4 bases, leaving 17 bases between them. In germline, CDR1 is SQVTM, CDR2 ANQGSEA. The CDR3 is 15 residues long.

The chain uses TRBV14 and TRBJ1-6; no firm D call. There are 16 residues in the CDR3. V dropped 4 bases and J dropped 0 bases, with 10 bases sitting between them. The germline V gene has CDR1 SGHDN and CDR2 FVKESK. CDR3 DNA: TGTGCCAGCAGCCGTCGGGAGGGCTCCTATAATTCACCCCTCCACTTT. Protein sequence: CASSRREGSYNSPLHF.

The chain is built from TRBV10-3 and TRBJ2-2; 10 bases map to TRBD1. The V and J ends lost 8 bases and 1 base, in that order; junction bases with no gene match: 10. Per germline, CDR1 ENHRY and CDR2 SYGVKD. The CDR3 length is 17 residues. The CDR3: CAIGGTGEVVNTGELFF. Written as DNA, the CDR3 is TGTGCCATCGGGGGGACAGGGGAGGTTGTGAACACCGGGGAGCTGTTTTTT.

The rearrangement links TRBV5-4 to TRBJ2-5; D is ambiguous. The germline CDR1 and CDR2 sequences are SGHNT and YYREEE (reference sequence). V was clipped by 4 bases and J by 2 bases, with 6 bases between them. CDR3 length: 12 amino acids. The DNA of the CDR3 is TGTGCCAGCAGCGGGTCGCAAGAGACCCAGTACTTC. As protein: CASSGSQETQYF.

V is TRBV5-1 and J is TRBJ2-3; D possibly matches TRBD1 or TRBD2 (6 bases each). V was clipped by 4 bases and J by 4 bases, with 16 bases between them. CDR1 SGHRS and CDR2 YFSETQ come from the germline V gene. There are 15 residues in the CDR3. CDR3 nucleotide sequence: TGCGCCAGCAGCCCCTCCGGGGGCGAGCCAGATACGCAGTATTTT. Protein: CASSPSGGEPDTQYF. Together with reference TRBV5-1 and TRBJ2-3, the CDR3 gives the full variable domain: KAGVTQTPRYLIKTRGQQVTLSCSPISGHRSVSWYQQTPGQGLQFLFEYFSETQRNKGNFPGRFSGRQFSNSRSEMNVSTLELGDSALYLCASSPSGGEPDTQYFGPGTRLTVL.

The CDR3 sequence: CAISESHTGELFF. In DNA, the CDR3 is TGTGCCATCAGTGAAAGTCACACCGGGGAGCTGTTTTTT. The chain joins TRBV10-3 to TRBJ2-2; no clear D gene. The germline V and J ends were trimmed by 3 bases and 3 bases, with 5 bases remaining between them. The length of the CDR3 is 13 residues. Germline CDR1 and CDR2: ENHRY and SYGVKD.

The CDR3: CASSLDSGPIYGYTF. DNA of the CDR3: TGCGCCAGCAGCTTAGACAGCGGCCCAATCTATGGCTACACCTTC. The chain combines TRBV5-1 with TRBJ1-2, with D maybe TRBD1 (5 bases). The CDR3 contains 15 residues. V shed 2 bases and J shed 4 bases, with 15 bases lying between them. Germline CDR1 and CDR2: SGHRS and YFSETQ. The full variable domain, in which reference TRBV5-1 and TRBJ1-2 provide the parts outside the CDR3, is KAGVTQTPRYLIKTRGQQVTLSCSPISGHRSVSWYQQTPGQGLQFLFEYFSETQRNKGNFPGRFSGRQFSNSRSEMNVSTLELGDSALYLCASSLDSGPIYGYTFGSGTRLTVV.

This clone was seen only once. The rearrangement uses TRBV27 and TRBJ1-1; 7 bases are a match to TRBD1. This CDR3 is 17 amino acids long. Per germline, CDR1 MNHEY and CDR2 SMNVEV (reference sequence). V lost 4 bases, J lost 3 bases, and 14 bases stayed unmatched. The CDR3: CASSSSLMTGFYTEAFF. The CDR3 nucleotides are TGTGCCAGCAGTTCGTCGCTGATGACAGGGTTTTACACTGAAGCTTTCTTT.

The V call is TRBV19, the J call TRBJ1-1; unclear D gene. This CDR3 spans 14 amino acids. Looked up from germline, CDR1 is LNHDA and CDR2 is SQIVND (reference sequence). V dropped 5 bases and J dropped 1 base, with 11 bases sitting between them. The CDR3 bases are TGTGCCAGTAGTCGTTTCTCGGGGAACACTGAAGCTTTCTTT. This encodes CASSRFSGNTEAFF.

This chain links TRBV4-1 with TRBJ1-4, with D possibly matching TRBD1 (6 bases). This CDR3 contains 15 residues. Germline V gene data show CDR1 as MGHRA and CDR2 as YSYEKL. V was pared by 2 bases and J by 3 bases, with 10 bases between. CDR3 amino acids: CASSQPGQANEKLFF. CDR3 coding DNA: TGCGCCAGCAGCCAACCGGGACAAGCTAATGAAAAACTGTTTTTT.